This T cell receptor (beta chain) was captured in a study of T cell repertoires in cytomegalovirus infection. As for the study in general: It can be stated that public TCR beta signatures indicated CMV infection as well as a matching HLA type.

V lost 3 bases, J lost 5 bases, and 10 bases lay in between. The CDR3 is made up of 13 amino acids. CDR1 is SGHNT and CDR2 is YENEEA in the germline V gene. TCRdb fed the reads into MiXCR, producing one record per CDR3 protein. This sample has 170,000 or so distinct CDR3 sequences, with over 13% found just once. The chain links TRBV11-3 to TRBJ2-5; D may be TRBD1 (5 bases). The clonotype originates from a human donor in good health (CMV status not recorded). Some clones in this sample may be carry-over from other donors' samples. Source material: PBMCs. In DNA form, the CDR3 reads TGTGCCAGCAGCTTCAGGGATGGGGAGACCCAGTACTTC. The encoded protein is CASSFRDGETQYF.